One sample yielded the 16 T cell receptor beta chains listed below, sequenced in a study of beta chain features in type 1 diabetes. Study-level results: People with Type 1 diabetes carried modestly yet significantly shorter TCRB CDR3s in all four CD4+ subsets.

The sequenced template was cDNA made from the entire isolated RNA. Assay: immunoSEQ multiplex PCR; the TCRdb copy retains only in-frame clones and omits some. This table has over 100,000 clones, less than 20% appearing once. These receptors lack a known antigen. The source material was central memory CD4+ T cells from blood. The receptors derive from a man in his thirties or forties with type 1 diabetes.

This clone was seen a few times. V and J are TRBV7-3 and TRBJ2-1; TRBD1 matches 7 bases. Germline V lookup: CDR1 SGHTA, CDR2 FQGTGA. V shed 4 bases, J shed 10 bases, and the junction held 13 bases outside the gene matches. There are 15 residues in the CDR3. CDR3 coding DNA: TGTGCCAGCAGCTCCTCTCGGGACAGTAAGCAGGAGCAGTTCTTC. Translation gives CASSSSRDSKQEQFF.

This clone occurred many times. The CDR3 sequence is CASSYTGGTYNEQFF. The CDR3 DNA follows: TGTGCCAGCAGCTACACAGGCGGCACCTACAATGAGCAGTTCTTC. This sequence joins TRBV5-4 and TRBJ2-1, with D tentatively TRBD1 (5 bases). Trimming shortened V by 3 bases and J by 2 bases, and 12 bases separated the two germline ends. This CDR3 comprises 15 residues. Germline CDR1 and CDR2: SGHNT and YYREEE (reference sequence).

This clone was detected only a few times. V usage is TRBV5-6 and J usage is TRBJ2-7; a weak D match, TRBD1 (6 bases). V was trimmed by 5 bases and J by 3 bases, leaving 12 bases between them. Per the germline V gene, CDR1 is SGHDT and CDR2 is YYEEEE. The CDR3 consists of 13 residues. CDR3 bases: TGTGCCAGCAGTCCCGGGACAAACTACGAGCAGTACTTC. This encodes CASSPGTNYEQYF.

This clone was detected a few times. CDR3 sequence reads: CASSAPGLAGPGELFF. The DNA of the CDR3 is TGTGCCAGCAGCGCCCCGGGACTAGCGGGGCCCGGGGAGCTGTTTTTT. The chain uses TRBV28 and TRBJ2-2; 13 bases fit TRBD2. CDR3 size: 16 residues. Germline V gene lookup returns CDR1 MDHEN and CDR2 SYDVKM. Losses at the gene ends were 6 bases for V and 6 bases for J; bases not matched to a gene: 7.

In its sample, this clone was seen a few times. This sequence joins TRBV4-2 and TRBJ1-2; TRBD1 agrees at 11 bases. Per germline, CDR1 LGHNA and CDR2 YNFKEQ. V lost 3 bases, J lost 4 bases, and 4 bases stayed unmatched. The CDR3 loop spans 15 amino acids. The CDR3 protein is CASSQGQGERYGYTF. CDR3 in DNA: TGTGCCAGCAGCCAGGGACAGGGGGAGCGCTATGGCTACACCTTC.

The rearrangement uses TRBV5-6 and TRBJ1-5; D gene ambiguous. CDR1 is SGHDT, CDR2 YYEEEE, per germline. The CDR3 runs 12 residues. The V gene lost 4 bases and the J gene lost 5 bases, with 7 bases spanning the gap. The CDR3 DNA sequence: TGTGCCAGCAGCACGTTAGATCAGCCCCAGCATTTT. It translates to CASSTLDQPQHF.

With regard to this clone: The same CDR3 arises from other DNA sequences in this sample as well. V gene TRBV7-2 combines with J gene TRBJ2-7; D gene ambiguous. Trimming cost V 6 bases and J 0 bases, with 6 bases left between them. Germline V gene sequence: CDR1 SGHTA, CDR2 FQGNSA. This CDR3 spans 12 amino acids. The DNA of the CDR3 is TGTGCCAGCAGTTCCAGCTCCTACGAGCAGTACTTC. Its protein is CASSSSSYEQYF.

By proportion, this clone is medium-sized. This sequence joins TRBV7-2 and TRBJ2-2; 7 bases are a match to TRBD1. CDR1 is SGHTA and CDR2 is FQGNSA in the germline V gene. Losses at the gene ends were 7 bases for V and 0 bases for J; bases not matched to a gene: 2. There are 14 residues in the CDR3. The CDR3 sequence is CASKGTANTGELFF. CDR3 in DNA: TGTGCCAGCAAAGGGACAGCGAACACCGGGGAGCTGTTTTTT.

A few counts support this clone. This sequence joins TRBV6-5 and TRBJ2-7; perhaps TRBD1 as D (6 bases). V lost 5 bases, J lost 3 bases, and 14 bases lay in between. The CDR3 totals 14 residues. Germline V lookup: CDR1 MNHEY, CDR2 SVGAGI. CDR3 sequence (DNA): TGTGCCAGCAGTGGAGACAGGCAACGCTACGAGCAGTACTTC. Translating gives CASSGDRQRYEQYF.

This clone has more than one count but fewer than ten. The rearrangement links TRBV7-8 to TRBJ2-3, with no clear D. Trimming pared 1 base from V and 0 bases from J, leaving 20 bases between. Germline CDR1 reads SGHVS; CDR2 reads FQNEAQ. The CDR3 has 19 residues. The CDR3 DNA reads TGTGCCAGCAGCTTAGGCCTCTTGCCGGGCGCCACTAGCACAGATACGCAGTATTTT. Its protein is CASSLGLLPGATSTDTQYF. Full variable domain (missing parts from reference TRBV7-8 and TRBJ2-3): GAGVSQSPRYKVAKRGQDVALRCDPISGHVSLFWYQQALGQGPEFLTYFQNEAQLDKSGLPSDRFFAERPEGSVSTLKIQRTQQEDSAVYLCASSLGLLPGATSTDTQYFGPGTRLTVL.

The V gene is TRBV7-9, the J gene TRBJ2-3; 9 nucleotides agree with TRBD2. In germline, CDR1 is SEHNR, CDR2 FQNEAQ (reference sequence). CDR3 length: 15 residues. V was pared by 6 bases and J by 2 bases, with 6 bases of the junction left unmatched. The CDR3 protein is CASRRAGGNTDTQYF. The CDR3 DNA reads TGTGCCAGCAGACGAGCGGGGGGAAACACAGATACGCAGTATTTT.

This clone was observed at least ten times. The chain employs TRBV6-5 and TRBJ2-5; D is possibly TRBD1 or TRBD2 (5 bases each). The CDR3 is made up of 11 amino acids. Per germline, CDR1 MNHEY and CDR2 SVGAGI. In DNA form, the CDR3 reads TGTATCGCCAAGAGGGGAGAGACCCAGTACTTC. Encoded protein: CIAKRGETQYF.

This chain joins TRBV15 and TRBJ2-1; possible D gene TRBD2, 5 bases. The ends were cut back, 3 bases at V and 0 bases at J, with 15 bases in the middle. Germline CDR1 is LNHNV and CDR2 is YYDKDF (reference sequence). The length of the CDR3 is 17 residues. CDR3 protein: CATSRALAGGSYNEQFF. The CDR3 coding sequence is TGTGCCACCAGCAGGGCCCTGGCGGGCGGCTCCTACAATGAGCAGTTCTTC.

A few counts support this clone. This chain links TRBV28 with TRBJ2-4; D is unclear. V gave up 6 bases and J gave up 0 bases, with 12 bases separating them. The length of the CDR3 is 15 residues. Germline V gene lookup returns CDR1 MDHEN and CDR2 SYDVKM. The CDR3 nucleotides are TGTGCCAGCAGGAGCTCTAAGGTAGCCAAAAACATTCAGTACTTC. As protein: CASRSSKVAKNIQYF.

The rearrangement joins TRBV18 to TRBJ1-1; D ambiguous. The CDR3 consists of 13 residues. The V gene lost 3 bases and the J gene lost 3 bases, with 8 bases spanning the gap. In germline, CDR1 is KGHSH, CDR2 LQKENI. The CDR3: CASSPRVDTEAFF. CDR3 coding DNA: TGTGCCAGCTCACCTCGGGTGGACACTGAAGCTTTCTTT. Together with reference TRBV18 and TRBJ1-1, the CDR3 gives the full variable domain: NAGVMQNPRHLVRRRGQEARLRCSPMKGHSHVYWYRQLPEEGLKFMVYLQKENIIDESGMPKERFSAEFPKEGPSILRIQQVVRGDSAAYFCASSPRVDTEAFFGQGTRLTVV.

This chain links TRBV6-5 with TRBJ2-7; weak D call: TRBD1 (5 bases). Per the germline V gene, CDR1 is MNHEY and CDR2 is SVGAGI. The CDR3 is made up of 16 amino acids. Deletions cut 3 bases from V and 4 bases from J, with 19 bases between. As DNA, the CDR3 is TGTGCCAGCAGTTATTCTTCAGGGCCCTCTCCTTACGAGCAGTACTTC. Translating gives CASSYSSGPSPYEQYF.